Each of the 24 T cell receptor beta chains below was sequenced from the same sample in a study of blood T cell repertoires in COVID-19. TCRdb's copy holds only in-frame clones and misses some; the assay was immunoSEQ multiplex PCR. The table records tens of thousands of clones, about 91% of them present only once. The sequenced sample consisted of peripheral blood. The origin of the receptors is a human donor in a cohort sampled during active COVID-19.

V usage is TRBV30 and J usage is TRBJ2-2; a weak D match, TRBD1 (5 bases). The ends were cut back, 5 bases at V and 0 bases at J, with 7 bases in the middle. Germline-derived CDR1 and CDR2 are GTSNPN and SVGIG (reference sequence). CDR3 length: 13 residues. The CDR3 spells CAWGAANTGELFF. CDR3 nucleotide sequence: TGTGCCTGGGGGGCTGCGAACACCGGGGAGCTGTTTTTT.

The genes are TRBV30 and TRBJ1-2, with 7 bases matching TRBD1. This CDR3 region has 14 residues. With V trimmed by 0 bases and J by 6 bases, 7 bases remained unmatched. CDR1 and CDR2 from the germline V gene are GTSNPN and SVGIG (reference sequence). Here the CDR3 DNA reads TGTGCCTGGAGTGTAATTCCACAGGGGAATGGCTACACCTTC. Translating it yields CAWSVIPQGNGYTF.

The chain's CDR3 is CASSSSPGLGYTF. The DNA for the CDR3 is TGTGCCAGCAGCTCGAGTCCAGGGCTCGGCTACACCTTC. V is TRBV7-9 and J is TRBJ1-2, with D possibly being TRBD1 (5 bases). V was clipped by 4 bases and J by 8 bases, with 14 bases between them. The CDR3 contains 13 residues. The V gene's germline CDR1 is SEHNR and CDR2 FQNEAQ (reference sequence).

J is TRBJ2-7 and V is TRBV6-2 or TRBV6-3; D is perhaps TRBD1 (5 bases). This CDR3 has 15 amino acids. V was shortened by 0 bases and J by 9 bases, with 18 bases between the two germline ends. CDR1 and CDR2 (germline): MNHEY, SVGEGT. CDR3 amino acids: CASSYSGQSPQRQYV. The CDR3 bases are TGTGCCAGCAGTTACTCTGGACAATCTCCCCAACGGCAGTACGTC.

The chain couples TRBV18 to TRBJ1-4; D is unclear. Trimming removed 0 bases at V and 8 bases at J, with 13 bases between. CDR1 is KGHSH, CDR2 LQKENI, per germline. The CDR3 is made up of 15 amino acids. CDR3 loop: CASSPPNSFGEKLFF. CDR3 DNA: TGTGCCAGCTCACCACCGAACAGTTTTGGGGAAAAACTGTTTTTT.

The chain has TRBV5-1 and TRBJ1-1; the D is unclear. V was pared by 7 bases and J by 0 bases, with 16 bases between. Germline V lookup: CDR1 SGHRS, CDR2 YFSETQ. The CDR3 extends over 15 amino acids. The CDR3 DNA is TGCGCCAGCGGATTGACTAGTGGCCTGAACACTGAAGCTTTCTTT. It specifies CASGLTSGLNTEAFF.

This clone came up once. The V and J genes are TRBV19 and TRBJ1-2; TRBD1 is a possible D gene (6 bases). The CDR3 spans 14 residues. Germline assignment: CDR1 LNHDA and CDR2 SQIVND (reference sequence). The V gene lost 6 bases and the J gene lost 7 bases, with 18 bases spanning the gap. The CDR3 coding sequence is TGTGCCAGTAGCTTCGACAGGCCGTTAGGTGGCTACACCTTC. Translating it yields CASSFDRPLGGYTF.

This clone came up once. The chain carries TRBV5-4 and TRBJ2-3; 12 positions agree with TRBD2. The germline V gene encodes CDR1 SGHNT and CDR2 YYREEE (reference sequence). CDR3 length: 17 residues. V trimming: 4 bases; J trimming: 0 bases; junction bases outside the gene matches: 6. This CDR3 reads CASSLGLAGSSTDTQYF. CDR3 DNA sequence: TGTGCCAGCAGCCTGGGACTAGCGGGTTCTAGCACAGATACGCAGTATTTT.

Here the CDR3 DNA reads TGTGCCAGCTCCCCCGCTTCCGGGACAGGGGCAAACTATGGCTACACCTTC. It yields the protein CASSPASGTGANYGYTF. This sequence joins TRBV18 and TRBJ1-2; 10 bases are shared with TRBD1. The CDR3 is made up of 17 amino acids. CDR1 is KGHSH, CDR2 LQKENI, per germline. Trimming cost V 6 bases and J 2 bases; bases outside gene matches: 12.

V usage is TRBV11-3 and J usage is TRBJ2-1, with a weak D call TRBD1 (5 bases). The CDR3 contains 15 residues. V was cut by 1 base and J by 4 bases, with 11 bases left in between. Germline loops: CDR1 SGHNT, CDR2 YENEEA. The CDR3 DNA reads TGTGCCAGCAGCTTAGGGGGCGGACCTTACAATGAGCAGTTCTTC. It specifies CASSLGGGPYNEQFF.

The V gene is TRBV9, the J gene TRBJ2-1, with 7 bases that match TRBD2. V dropped 3 bases and J dropped 0; count of bases not matched to a gene: 15. Germline V gene sequence: CDR1 SGDLS, CDR2 YYNGEE. This CDR3 has 19 residues. CDR3 region: CASSALPGLAASSYNEQFF. CDR3 sequence (DNA): TGTGCCAGCAGCGCCCTTCCTGGGCTAGCGGCGAGCTCCTACAATGAGCAGTTCTTC. The full variable domain, in which reference TRBV9 and TRBJ2-1 provide the parts outside the CDR3, is DSGVTQTPKHLITATGQRVTLRCSPRSGDLSVYWYQQSLDQGLQFLIQYYNGEERAKGNILERFSAQQFPDLHSELNLSSLELGDSALYFCASSALPGLAASSYNEQFFGPGTRLTVL.

This chain joins TRBV27 and TRBJ2-2; 7 bases agree with TRBD1. V dropped 6 bases and J dropped 6; count of bases not matched to a gene: 10. The CDR3 runs to 15 residues. Germline CDR1 reads MNHEY; CDR2 reads SMNVEV (reference sequence). The CDR3 DNA is TGTGCCAGCAGGCTCGGGACAGTCGTCGCCGGGGAGCTGTTTTTT. This translates into CASRLGTVVAGELFF.

A remark on this clone: This specimen includes other DNA sequences encoding the same CDR3. The J gene is TRBJ2-2, the V gene TRBV3-1 (or the pseudogene TRBV3-2); 7 positions agree with TRBD2. The germline CDR1 and CDR2 sequences are LGHDT and YNNKEL (reference sequence). CDR3 length: 16 residues. J lost 1 base, V lost 5 bases, and 7 bases had no gene match. Here the CDR3 DNA reads TGTGCCAGCAGCTTATCAGGGAGGGGGAACACCGGGGAGCTGTTTTTT. Translated: CASSLSGRGNTGELFF.

The chain carries TRBV5-1 and TRBJ2-3; D not certain. V was cut by 1 base and J by 0 bases, with 12 bases left in between. Germline V gives CDR1 SGHRS, CDR2 YFSETQ. The CDR3 has 16 residues. The DNA for the CDR3 is TGCGCCAGCAGCTTGTCAGCGTCAGCTAGCACAGATACGCAGTATTTT. This translates into CASSLSASASTDTQYF. Supplemented by reference TRBV5-1 and TRBJ2-3, the full variable domain reads KAGVTQTPRYLIKTRGQQVTLSCSPISGHRSVSWYQQTPGQGLQFLFEYFSETQRNKGNFPGRFSGRQFSNSRSEMNVSTLELGDSALYLCASSLSASASTDTQYFGPGTRLTVL.

The gene calls are TRBV7-2 and TRBJ2-3, with 11 bases aligning to TRBD2. The V segment lost 5 bases and the J segment 0 bases; nucleotides outside the gene matches: 7. This CDR3 spans 17 amino acids. Germline V gives CDR1 SGHTA, CDR2 FQGNSA. CDR3 protein: CASSQVAGGGSTDTQYF. CDR3 DNA: TGTGCCAGCAGCCAAGTAGCGGGGGGGGGTAGCACAGATACGCAGTATTTT.

J is TRBJ1-6 and V is TRBV9; D uncertain. The CDR3 consists of 17 residues. Germline CDR1 is SGDLS and CDR2 is YYNGEE. V gave up 3 bases and J gave up 3 bases, with 16 bases separating them. The CDR3 DNA follows: TGTGCCAGCAGCGCTGGGAGCCCAGGATTCTATAATTCACCCCTCCACTTT. Translation gives CASSAGSPGFYNSPLHF.

The chain combines TRBV7-9 with TRBJ2-2, with a possible D match to TRBD2 (6 bases). CDR3 length: 15 residues. The germline gives CDR1 SEHNR, CDR2 FQNEAQ (reference sequence). Trimming removed 6 bases from V and 4 bases from J, with 15 bases in between. CDR3 nucleotides: TGTGCCAGCAGACTAGCCCTGAGCCCCACCGGGGAGCTGTTTTTT. This sequence encodes CASRLALSPTGELFF.

This chain uses TRBV4-3 with TRBJ1-1; the D gene is possibly TRBD1 (6 bases). The length of the CDR3 is 16 residues. V shed 0 bases and J shed 4 bases, with 15 bases lying between them. Germline V CDR1 and CDR2: LGHNA, YSLEER. DNA of the CDR3: TGCGCCAGCAGCCAAGACTTATTGGGGGCGGCCACTGAAGCTTTCTTT. It is translated as CASSQDLLGAATEAFF.

The chain combines TRBV19 with TRBJ2-1; TRBD2 matches 7 bases. The CDR3 runs 15 residues. The ends lost 3 bases at V and 7 bases at J; junction bases unmatched: 9. Germline CDR1 reads LNHDA; CDR2 reads SQIVND (reference sequence). The CDR3 nucleotides read TGTGCCAGTAGTATTCAAGGACTAGTGGGTAATGAGCAGTTCTTC. Translating gives CASSIQGLVGNEQFF.

This clone turned up a few times. The V gene is TRBV7-9, the J gene TRBJ2-1; 11 positions agree with TRBD2. This CDR3 has 15 residues. The V and J ends lost 5 bases and 6 bases, in that order; junction bases with no gene match: 6. CDR1 is SEHNR, CDR2 FQNEAQ, per germline (reference sequence). The CDR3 loop is CASSPTSGSPNEQFF. The CDR3, as DNA: TGTGCCAGCAGCCCTACTAGCGGGAGCCCCAATGAGCAGTTCTTC.

The chain links TRBV10-3 to TRBJ2-5, with TRBD1 identical over 9 bases. This CDR3 contains 13 residues. CDR1 is ENHRY, CDR2 SYGVKD, per germline. Unmatched junction bases numbered 2, after V lost 8 bases and J lost 1 base. Here the CDR3 reads CAIAGQGQETQYF. CDR3 DNA: TGTGCCATCGCGGGACAGGGCCAAGAGACCCAGTACTTC.

The chain joins TRBV5-6 to TRBJ1-2; D not certain. CDR3 length equals 13 residues. Looked up from germline, CDR1 is SGHDT and CDR2 is YYEEEE. Trimming cost V 4 bases and J 7 bases, with 14 bases left between them. The CDR3 is CASSPVFAVGYTF. CDR3 DNA sequence: TGTGCCAGCAGCCCGGTTTTCGCGGTTGGCTACACCTTC.

The chain links TRBV29-1 to TRBJ1-1, with D hard to call. This CDR3 spans 13 amino acids. Germline lookup yields CDR1 SQVTM and CDR2 ANQGSEA. Trimming took 7 bases from V and 0 from J, leaving 12 bases between them. The CDR3 bases are TGCAGCGGGGGAGGGAGGATGAACACTGAAGCTTTCTTT. Translation: CSGGGRMNTEAFF.

This clone was found once. This sequence joins TRBV6-5 and TRBJ2-3; D remains ambiguous. This CDR3 contains 14 residues. The germline V gene has CDR1 MNHEY and CDR2 SVGAGI. Deletions cut 8 bases from V and 4 bases from J, with 16 bases between. The CDR3 DNA sequence: TGTGCCAGCCGTCCCCCCCCTAATCCAGATACGCAGTATTTT. It yields the protein CASRPPPNPDTQYF.